Listed below are T cell receptor beta chains from one sample, sequenced in a study of spatial heterogeneity in lung cancer. MiXCR, run by TCRdb on the 5' RACE reads, gives a single entry per CDR3 protein. The sample comprises 35,000 to 55,000 distinct CDR3 sequences, 20% to 25% of which are singletons, and roughly 7.2% rests with the top ten. Sequencing used PBMCs, obtained at follow-up. These receptors were obtained from a female donor with early-stage non-small cell lung cancer. Each CDR3 is given with its conserved first and last residue. A D gene is named only where the DNA matches it firmly. Only some rows state a clone size, as once, few, many or a class for expanded clones.

J gene: TRBJ2-1; V gene: TRBV27; clone size: many; D gene: .; CDR3 DNA: TGTGCCAGCAGTTTAAGGGGTTACAATGAGCAGTTCTTC; CDR3 protein: CASSLRGYNEQFF
J gene: TRBJ2-1; V gene: TRBV7-8; clone size: .; D gene: TRBD2; CDR3 DNA: TGTGCCAGCAGCTTAAGGCCTGGGACTAGCGGTTACAATGAGCAGTTCTTC; CDR3 protein: CASSLRPGTSGYNEQFF
J gene: TRBJ1-6; V gene: TRBV10-2; clone size: few; D gene: .; CDR3 DNA: TGCGCCAGCACTGAAAATTCACCCCTCCACTTT; CDR3 protein: CASTENSPLHF
J gene: TRBJ2-4; V gene: TRBV20-1; clone size: many; D gene: .; CDR3 DNA: TGCAGCCCTTCCCTCGGAAACATTCAGTACTTC; CDR3 protein: CSPSLGNIQYF
J gene: TRBJ1-2; V gene: TRBV6-6; clone size: .; D gene: TRBD1; CDR3 DNA: TGTGCCACCGGATACAGGGGAGTATTTGGCTACACCTTC; CDR3 protein: CATGYRGVFGYTF
J gene: TRBJ1-5; V gene: TRBV20-1; clone size: once; D gene: TRBD1; CDR3 DNA: TGCAGTGCTAGAGATCCAGGGGGCGGTCAGCCCCAGCATTTT; CDR3 protein: CSARDPGGGQPQHF
J gene: TRBJ2-1; V gene: TRBV27; clone size: .; D gene: .; CDR3 DNA: TGTGCCAGCAGTTTGGAAAGAAACGGGGGATATGAGCAGTTCTTC; CDR3 protein: CASSLERNGGYEQFF
J gene: TRBJ1-2; V gene: TRBV12-3/TRBV12-4; clone size: many; D gene: .; CDR3 DNA: TGTGCCAGCAGTCGCCGGGGGGGAATTACTAACTATGGCTACACCTTC; CDR3 protein: CASSRRGGITNYGYTF
J gene: TRBJ2-1; V gene: TRBV11-2; clone size: few; D gene: TRBD2; CDR3 DNA: TGTGCCAGCAGGGGTTTAGCGGGGAAAGACAATGAGCAGTTCTTC; CDR3 protein: CASRGLAGKDNEQFF
J gene: TRBJ1-3; V gene: TRBV12-3/TRBV12-4; clone size: many; D gene: .; CDR3 DNA: TGTGCCACCCGCAGGGAAGCGGCAGGAAACACCATATATTTT; CDR3 protein: CATRREAAGNTIYF
J gene: TRBJ1-2; V gene: TRBV20-1; clone size: .; D gene: .; CDR3 DNA: TGCAGTGCTCAAACGCAGGGATATGGCTACACCTTC; CDR3 protein: CSAQTQGYGYTF
J gene: TRBJ1-2; V gene: TRBV15; clone size: .; D gene: TRBD1; CDR3 DNA: TGTGCCACCAGCAGGGACAGGGTCGATGGCTACACCTTC; CDR3 protein: CATSRDRVDGYTF
J gene: TRBJ1-2; V gene: TRBV3-1; clone size: many; D gene: TRBD1; CDR3 DNA: TGTGCCAGCAGCCAAGACCTTGGACAGGATGACTATGGCTACACCTTC; CDR3 protein: CASSQDLGQDDYGYTF
J gene: TRBJ1-5; V gene: TRBV7-2; clone size: few; D gene: .; CDR3 DNA: TGTGCCAGCAGCCCTAGGGGGAGGGATCAGCCCCAGCATTTT; CDR3 protein: CASSPRGRDQPQHF
J gene: TRBJ1-3; V gene: TRBV10-3; clone size: .; D gene: .; CDR3 DNA: TGTGCCATCTCCTCAGGGGACTCTGGAAACACCATATATTTT; CDR3 protein: CAISSGDSGNTIYF
J gene: TRBJ1-4; V gene: TRBV18; clone size: many; D gene: .; CDR3 DNA: TGTGCCAGCTCCCTGCCTCAGGGCCGAGAAAAACTGTTTTTT; CDR3 protein: CASSLPQGREKLFF
J gene: TRBJ2-3; V gene: TRBV10-1; clone size: .; D gene: .; CDR3 DNA: TGCGCCAGCAGTGAGTCCAGGGACACAGATACGCAGTATTTT; CDR3 protein: CASSESRDTDTQYF
J gene: TRBJ2-1; V gene: TRBV3-1; clone size: many; D gene: TRBD2; CDR3 DNA: TGTGCCAGCAGCCCCCCGACTAGCGGGAGGGCCAGATCCTACAATGAGCAGTTCTTC; CDR3 protein: CASSPPTSGRARSYNEQFF
J gene: TRBJ1-3; V gene: TRBV4-1; clone size: .; D gene: .; CDR3 DNA: TGCGCCAGCAGCCAGCCCCCGGTCAACGCGGGAAACACCTTATATTTT; CDR3 protein: CASSQPPVNAGNTLYF
J gene: TRBJ2-7; V gene: TRBV7-8; clone size: .; D gene: .; CDR3 DNA: TGTGCCAGCAGCCTGGGGTTGGGAATCGCCTACGAGCAGTACTTC; CDR3 protein: CASSLGLGIAYEQYF
J gene: TRBJ2-3; V gene: TRBV7-9; clone size: many; D gene: TRBD2; CDR3 DNA: TGTGCCAGCAGCATAAGCGGGAGGGCCACAGATACGCAGTATTTT; CDR3 protein: CASSISGRATDTQYF
J gene: TRBJ2-6; V gene: TRBV7-2; clone size: few; D gene: .; CDR3 DNA: TGTGCCAGCAGCCTCGACAGGCTAGTTGGGGCCAACGTCCTGACTTTC; CDR3 protein: CASSLDRLVGANVLTF
J gene: TRBJ1-4; V gene: TRBV20-1; clone size: many; D gene: .; CDR3 DNA: TGCAGTTTCTGGACAGCAACTAATGAAAAACTGTTTTTT; CDR3 protein: CSFWTATNEKLFF
J gene: TRBJ2-2; V gene: TRBV7-9; clone size: many; D gene: .; CDR3 DNA: TGTGCCAGCAGCGAATTCTTCACCGGGGAGCTGTTTTTT; CDR3 protein: CASSEFFTGELFF
J gene: TRBJ2-5; V gene: TRBV7-9; clone size: few; D gene: TRBD2; CDR3 DNA: TGTGCCAGCAGCTGGGGACTAGCGGGAGGTAGAGAGACCCAGTACTTC; CDR3 protein: CASSWGLAGGRETQYF
J gene: TRBJ1-5; V gene: TRBV12-3/TRBV12-4; clone size: many; D gene: .; CDR3 DNA: TGTGCCAGCAGTTTGGACGGGTATCAGCCCCAGCATTTT; CDR3 protein: CASSLDGYQPQHF
J gene: TRBJ2-3; V gene: TRBV20-1; clone size: few; D gene: .; CDR3 DNA: TGCAGTGCTGGTCCCCCTCCAGTCCCAGATACGCAGTATTTT; CDR3 protein: CSAGPPPVPDTQYF
J gene: TRBJ2-1; V gene: TRBV6-2/TRBV6-3; clone size: many; D gene: .; CDR3 DNA: TGTGCCAGCAGTTACTCTACAGTTGAGCAGTTCTTC; CDR3 protein: CASSYSTVEQFF
J gene: TRBJ2-3; V gene: TRBV3-1; clone size: many; D gene: .; CDR3 DNA: TGTGCCAGCAGCCAGGCAGCGGGACAGGCAGATACGCAGTATTTT; CDR3 protein: CASSQAAGQADTQYF
J gene: TRBJ2-5; V gene: TRBV4-1; clone size: .; D gene: .; CDR3 DNA: TGCGCCAGCAGCCAAGCCGATCCAGGGCGAAGCGAGGAAGAGACCCAGTACTTC; CDR3 protein: CASSQADPGRSEEETQYF
J gene: TRBJ2-1; V gene: TRBV20-1; clone size: few; D gene: .; CDR3 DNA: TGCAGTGCTAGAGAAGGGAGGAGTCAGTTCTTC; CDR3 protein: CSAREGRSQFF
J gene: TRBJ2-5; V gene: TRBV11-2; clone size: many; D gene: .; CDR3 DNA: TGTGCCAGCAGCGATTGGAGGGTCGTAGGAGAGACCCAGTACTTC; CDR3 protein: CASSDWRVVGETQYF
J gene: TRBJ2-1; V gene: TRBV7-2; clone size: .; D gene: TRBD2; CDR3 DNA: TGTGCCAGCAGTCTAGCGGTCGAAGGCAATGAGCAGTTCTTC; CDR3 protein: CASSLAVEGNEQFF
J gene: TRBJ2-1; V gene: TRBV7-2; clone size: .; D gene: .; CDR3 DNA: TGTGCCAGCAGCTCCCAAGCGGCCTACAATGAGCAGTTCTTC; CDR3 protein: CASSSQAAYNEQFF
J gene: TRBJ2-1; V gene: TRBV20-1; clone size: .; D gene: .; CDR3 DNA: TGCAGTGGGTCGGAGGTTTTGGCGGGTGAGCAGTTCTTC; CDR3 protein: CSGSEVLAGEQFF
J gene: TRBJ2-6; V gene: TRBV3-1; clone size: few; D gene: .; CDR3 DNA: TGTGCCAGCACCGATCGCTCGGGGGCCAACGTCCTGACTTTC; CDR3 protein: CASTDRSGANVLTF
J gene: TRBJ2-1; V gene: TRBV11-2; clone size: few; D gene: TRBD1; CDR3 DNA: TGTGCCAGCAGCTTAGTGCCTGGGACAGGGGTCAATGAGCAGTTCTTC; CDR3 protein: CASSLVPGTGVNEQFF
J gene: TRBJ2-7; V gene: TRBV7-8; clone size: many; D gene: TRBD2; CDR3 DNA: TGTGCCAGCAGCTACCGGACTAGCGGGAGTCTCGAGCAGTACTTC; CDR3 protein: CASSYRTSGSLEQYF